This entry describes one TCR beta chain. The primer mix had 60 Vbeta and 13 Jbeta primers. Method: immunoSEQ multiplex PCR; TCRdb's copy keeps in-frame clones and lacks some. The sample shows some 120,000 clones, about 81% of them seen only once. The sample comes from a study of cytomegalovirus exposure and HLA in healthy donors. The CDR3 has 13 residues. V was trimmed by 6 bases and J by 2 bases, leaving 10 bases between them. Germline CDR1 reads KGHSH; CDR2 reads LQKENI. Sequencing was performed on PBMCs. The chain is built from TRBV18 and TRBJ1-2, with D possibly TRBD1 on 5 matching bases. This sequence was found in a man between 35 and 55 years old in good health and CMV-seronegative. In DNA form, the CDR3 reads TGTGCCAGCTCCACTCGGGGGAACTATGGCTACACCTTC. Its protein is CASSTRGNYGYTF.